These 22 T cell receptor beta chains share one sample of origin, sequenced in a study of CD8+ T cells in alopecia areata. Once RNA had been extracted, it was reverse transcribed into cDNA to act as the sequencing template. Method: immunoSEQ multiplex PCR; TCRdb's copy keeps in-frame clones and lacks some. Of approximately 150,000 clones listed, approximately 70% are singletons. The sample here was CD8+ T cells sorted from blood, taken at week 0. These receptors were taken from a human donor with alopecia areata.

The chain combines TRBV9 with TRBJ1-4, with 8 bases aligning to TRBD1. This CDR3 spans 15 amino acids. J lost 3 bases, V lost 3 bases, and 4 bases had no gene match. From germline, CDR1 is SGDLS and CDR2 YYNGEE. CDR3 sequence reads: CASSGQGAPNEKLFF. CDR3 DNA: TGTGCCAGCAGCGGGCAGGGGGCACCTAATGAAAAACTGTTTTTT.

The chain has TRBV6-5 and TRBJ1-2; a weak D match, TRBD1 (5 bases). CDR1 is MNHEY, CDR2 SVGAGI, per germline. The CDR3 spans 13 residues. Trimming removed 8 bases at V and 2 bases at J, with 12 bases between. CDR3 amino acids: CASGTPGNYGYTF. Written as DNA, the CDR3 is TGTGCCAGCGGAACCCCAGGGAACTATGGCTACACCTTC.

The J gene is TRBJ2-7, the V gene TRBV9; weak D call: TRBD1 (6 bases). CDR3 length: 13 amino acids. Trimming took 4 bases from V and 2 from J, leaving 10 bases between them. The V gene's germline CDR1 is SGDLS and CDR2 YYNGEE. CDR3 in DNA: TGTGCCAGCAGCACAGGGAATGCCTACGAGCAGTACTTC. This translates into CASSTGNAYEQYF.

J is TRBJ1-1 and V is TRBV29-1; tentatively, D is TRBD1 (5 bases). The CDR3 is 10 residues long. V lost 4 bases and J lost 9, with 9 bases in between. Germline V gives CDR1 SQVTM, CDR2 ANQGSEA. This chain's CDR3 is CSVGGTKAFF. CDR3 coding DNA: TGCAGCGTTGGGGGGACGAAAGCTTTCTTT.

The chain couples TRBV7-9 to TRBJ2-7, with 8 bases matching TRBD1. In germline, CDR1 is SEHNR, CDR2 FQNEAQ (reference sequence). CDR3 length: 14 residues. The ends lost 5 bases at V and 4 bases at J; junction bases unmatched: 7. CDR3 DNA sequence: TGTGCCAGCAGCCGACCCCAGGGGGCGTACGAGCAGTACTTC. Encoded protein: CASSRPQGAYEQYF. The variable domain in full, with the rest retrieved from reference TRBV7-9 and TRBJ2-7, is DTGVSQNPRHKITKRGQNVTFRCDPISEHNRLYWYRQTLGQGPEFLTYFQNEAQLEKSRLLSDRFSAERPKGSFSTLEIQRTEQGDSAMYLCASSRPQGAYEQYFGPGTRLTVT.

This clone was observed a handful of times. The chain couples TRBV13 to TRBJ2-1; 9 nucleotides match TRBD1. The CDR3 loop spans 14 amino acids. The trim removed 5 bases at V and 10 bases at J, leaving 9 bases unmatched. CDR1 and CDR2 from the germline V gene are PRHDT and FYEKMQ (reference sequence). CDR3 protein: CASSHRDRASEQFF. The CDR3 coding sequence is TGTGCCAGCAGCCACCGGGACAGGGCGAGCGAGCAGTTCTTC.

The rearrangement links TRBV9 to TRBJ2-3, with D uncertain. The germline V gene encodes CDR1 SGDLS and CDR2 YYNGEE. This CDR3 comprises 10 residues. V lost 2 bases and J 6 bases, leaving 1 base between the germline ends. CDR3 sequence (DNA): TGTGCCAGCAGCGTTGATACGCAGTATTTT. It yields the protein CASSVDTQYF.

The V call is TRBV6-6, the J call TRBJ2-5; D call uncertain. CDR1 is MNHNY and CDR2 is SVGAGI in the germline V gene (reference sequence). The CDR3 extends over 11 amino acids. The V gene lost 5 bases and the J gene lost 5 bases, with 6 bases spanning the gap. CDR3 nucleotide sequence: TGTGCCAGCAGTGGAGCGGAGACCCAGTACTTC. This codes for CASSGAETQYF.

V and J are TRBV14 and TRBJ2-7; D is possibly TRBD2 (7 bases). V was clipped by 4 bases and J by 2 bases, with 12 bases between them. CDR1 and CDR2 (germline): SGHDN, FVKESK. The CDR3 has 14 residues. The CDR3: CASSPGAGAYEQYF. In DNA, the CDR3 is TGTGCCAGCAGCCCGGGGGCGGGGGCCTACGAGCAGTACTTC.

Points on this clone: Other DNA sequences within the sample encode an identical CDR3. V gene TRBV5-1 combines with J gene TRBJ1-5; D remains unclear. Germline CDR1 is SGHRS and CDR2 is YFSETQ. Trimming pared 4 bases from V and 4 bases from J, leaving 15 bases between. This CDR3 contains 15 residues. CDR3 region: CASSPEGGVNQPQHF. The CDR3 bases are TGCGCCAGCAGCCCGGAGGGCGGGGTGAATCAGCCCCAGCATTTT.

In regard to this clone: The sample holds other DNA sequences that translate to the same CDR3. The chain employs TRBV13 and TRBJ2-3; TRBD1 aligns across 8 bases. The ends lost 4 bases at V and 6 bases at J; junction bases unmatched: 6. Germline V gives CDR1 PRHDT, CDR2 FYEKMQ (reference sequence). The CDR3 spans 14 residues. CDR3 coding DNA: TGTGCCAGCAGCTCTGGACAGGGTGGGGATACGCAGTATTTT. It codes for CASSSGQGGDTQYF.

The chain has TRBV5-6 and TRBJ2-4; 9 bases agree with TRBD2. V shed 1 base, J shed 3 bases, and the junction held 2 bases outside the gene matches. CDR3 length: 15 residues. Germline CDR1 SGHDT, CDR2 YYEEEE. The CDR3 nucleotides are TGTGCCAGCAGCTTGCCGACTAGCGGCAAAAACATTCAGTACTTC. Residues: CASSLPTSGKNIQYF.

The chain combines TRBV6-5 with TRBJ2-7, with 9 bases lining up with TRBD1. The V gene's germline CDR1 is MNHEY and CDR2 SVGAGI. The CDR3 runs 13 residues. V shed 8 bases, J shed 4 bases, and the junction held 6 bases outside the gene matches. In nucleotides, the CDR3 is TGTGCCAGCCGGGGGGACAGGGTATACGAGCAGTACTTC. This encodes CASRGDRVYEQYF.

A single count supports this clone. The genes are TRBV9 and TRBJ2-7, with 8 bases that match TRBD2. CDR3 length: 17 residues. Trimming cost V 0 bases and J 2 bases; bases outside gene matches: 10. Germline CDR1 and CDR2: SGDLS and YYNGEE. CDR3 bases: TGTGCCAGCAGCGTAGCTGGTGCTAGCGGGCCCACCTACGAGCAGTACTTC. Amino acid sequence: CASSVAGASGPTYEQYF.

This clone has more than one count but fewer than ten. V usage is TRBV23-1 and J usage is TRBJ1-5; 8 nucleotides match TRBD1. TRBV23-1 is identified as an open reading frame with a role that is uncertain. The CDR3 is 15 residues long. V was clipped by 6 bases and J by 3 bases; unmatched bases: 7. CDR3 in amino acids: CASRGGQGINQPQHF. CDR3 DNA: TGCGCCAGCAGGGGAGGACAGGGTATCAATCAGCCCCAGCATTTT.

V gene TRBV7-3 combines with J gene TRBJ1-1; TRBD1 is a possible D gene (5 bases). CDR1 is SGHTA, CDR2 FQGTGA, per germline. The germline V and J ends were trimmed by 5 bases and 11 bases, with 24 bases remaining between them. This CDR3 is built from 15 residues. CDR3 residues: CASSPHGGRPRVAFF. In nucleotides, the CDR3 is TGTGCCAGCAGCCCTCATGGGGGGAGGCCAAGGGTGGCTTTCTTT. Combining the CDR3 with reference TRBV7-3 and TRBJ1-1 gives the whole variable domain GAGVSQTPSNKVTEKGKYVELRCDPISGHTALYWYRQSLGQGPEFLIYFQGTGAADDSGLPNDRFFAVRPEGSVSTLKIQRTERGDSAVYLCASSPHGGRPRVAFFGQGTRLTVV.

The chain has TRBV20-1 and TRBJ1-1; D not resolved. This CDR3 spans 10 amino acids. Germline CDR1 is DFQATT and CDR2 is SNEGSKA (reference sequence). Trimming shortened V by 6 bases and J by 7 bases, and 9 bases separated the two germline ends. DNA for the CDR3: TGCAGTGCCTACGGTGGTGAAGCTTTCTTT. Its protein is CSAYGGEAFF.

The chain employs TRBV7-2 and TRBJ2-7; 7 nucleotides match TRBD1. The germline V gene has CDR1 SGHTA and CDR2 FQGNSA. V lost 2 bases to trimming and J lost 1 base; unmatched junction nucleotides: 8. The CDR3 spans 16 residues. The chain's CDR3 is CASSLWPRGQSYEQYF. The CDR3 DNA reads TGTGCCAGCAGCTTATGGCCCCGGGGACAGTCCTACGAGCAGTACTTC.

This chain links TRBV10-3 with TRBJ2-7; 11 bases align to TRBD2. V lost 11 bases, J lost 0 bases, and 6 bases stayed unmatched. The length of the CDR3 is 14 residues. Germline lookup yields CDR1 ENHRY and CDR2 SYGVKD. The CDR3 sequence: CASGLAGGSYEQYF. The CDR3 DNA reads TGTGCCTCAGGACTAGCGGGCGGCTCCTACGAGCAGTACTTC.

This clone occurred once. The chain recombines TRBV5-1 with TRBJ2-7; D gene uncertain. This CDR3 spans 13 amino acids. V was cut by 4 bases and J by 1 base, with 9 bases left in between. CDR1 SGHRS and CDR2 YFSETQ come from the germline V gene. DNA for the CDR3: TGCGCCAGCAGCGGCGAAGCTTCCTACGAGCAGTACTTC. This sequence encodes CASSGEASYEQYF.

This clone has a count of ten or more. This chain uses TRBV29-1 with TRBJ1-1, with a possible D match to TRBD1 (6 bases). The CDR3 is made up of 12 amino acids. V was clipped by 5 bases and J by 5 bases, with 12 bases between them. CDR1 and CDR2 from the germline V gene are SQVTM and ANQGSEA. The CDR3 DNA reads TGCAGCGTTACTAAACAGGGTACTGAAGCTTTCTTT. This encodes CSVTKQGTEAFF.

This clone was found a few times. This chain uses TRBV29-1 with TRBJ1-1; 7 nucleotides match TRBD1. Looked up from germline, CDR1 is SQVTM and CDR2 is ANQGSEA. The CDR3 runs 12 residues. Unmatched junction bases numbered 4, after V lost 4 bases and J lost 5 bases. The CDR3 loop reads CSVGPGGTEAFF. Here the CDR3 DNA reads TGCAGCGTTGGACCAGGGGGGACTGAAGCTTTCTTT.